Below are 11 T cell receptor beta chains sequenced from a single sample in a study of vaccination and CD4 T cells after COVID-19. An Oncomine TCR Beta short-read assay was used to sequence the DNA from cultured CD4+ T cells. TCRdb analysed the PCR reads with MiXCR anew, one entry per CDR3 protein. The sample includes over 10,000 distinct CDR3 sequences, around three fifths of them seen just once. The treatment here: approximately 11-day PBMC culture with coronavirus spike peptide pools or control peptides (ViraFEST assay). These receptors lack a known antigen. The source material was CD4+ T cells from blood, cultured in vitro. These receptors were taken from a human donor who had recovered from COVID-19.

V gene TRBV15 combines with J gene TRBJ1-5; the match to TRBD1 covers 9 bases. V was pared by 1 base and J by 4 bases, with 8 bases of the junction left unmatched. This CDR3 has 17 residues. CDR1 and CDR2 from the germline V gene are LNHNV and YYDKDF (reference sequence). CDR3 protein: CATSRAGTGRRNQPQHF. In DNA form, the CDR3 reads TGTGCCACCAGCAGAGCCGGGACAGGGCGACGAAATCAGCCCCAGCATTTT.

In its sample, this clonotype was seen once. This chain joins TRBV20-1 and TRBJ2-7; D tentatively reads TRBD1 or TRBD2 (5 bases each). Trimming removed 0 bases at V and 0 bases at J, with 12 bases between. Germline V gives CDR1 DFQATT, CDR2 SNEGSKA (reference sequence). This CDR3 contains 15 residues. CDR3 nucleotide sequence: TGCAGTGCTAGAGATCCCGGGGCTAGCTCCTACGAGCAGTACTTC. Translating it yields CSARDPGASSYEQYF.

The rearrangement links TRBV28 to TRBJ2-3; no clear D gene. The CDR3 spans 15 residues. Germline V gives CDR1 MDHEN, CDR2 SYDVKM. The V end lost 3 bases, the J end lost 2 bases, and 12 bases lay between the germline ends. Written as DNA, the CDR3 is TGTGCCAGCAGTTTCGCGGAAACACACACAGATACGCAGTATTTT. It specifies CASSFAETHTDTQYF.

The V call is TRBV19, the J call TRBJ2-2; D not certain. V was cut by 5 bases and J by 6 bases, with 4 bases left in between. The CDR3 extends over 11 amino acids. CDR1 and CDR2 (germline): LNHDA, SQIVND (reference sequence). The CDR3 sequence is CASSEAGELFF. CDR3 coding DNA: TGTGCCAGTAGTGAAGCCGGGGAGCTGTTTTTT.

The chain links TRBV15 to TRBJ1-5; no reliable D call. Between the trimmed V and J ends, which lost 0 bases and 10 bases, there was a span of 16 bases. In germline, CDR1 is LNHNV, CDR2 YYDKDF (reference sequence). The CDR3 length is 15 residues. CDR3 protein: CATSRDVGIISPQHF. The CDR3 DNA reads as TGTGCCACCAGCAGAGATGTGGGGATAATCAGCCCCCAGCATTTT.

This clonotype is labeled medium-sized. The CDR3 coding sequence is TGCAGTGCTAGAGGTATAGGGGGCGCGGGTCAGCCCCAGCATTTT. It codes for CSARGIGGAGQPQHF. The chain joins TRBV20-1 to TRBJ1-5; 7 positions match TRBD1. Germline assignment: CDR1 DFQATT and CDR2 SNEGSKA (reference sequence). The CDR3 spans 15 residues. V was clipped by 1 base and J by 6 bases; unmatched bases: 9.

The rearrangement joins TRBV11-3 to TRBJ2-1, with D possibly TRBD2 on 6 matching bases. Looked up from germline, CDR1 is SGHNT and CDR2 is YENEEA. The CDR3 spans 16 residues. Trimming left V 5 bases short and J 6 bases short, with 20 bases between. The CDR3 is CASSRIGTRDTNEQFF. The CDR3 nucleotides read TGTGCCAGCAGCAGAATTGGGACTCGAGATACCAATGAGCAGTTCTTC.

A single count supports this clonotype. This sequence joins TRBV18 and TRBJ1-1; tentatively, D is TRBD1 (5 bases). V gave up 3 bases and J gave up 7 bases, with 12 bases separating them. The germline gives CDR1 KGHSH, CDR2 LQKENI. This CDR3 has 13 amino acids. The CDR3 region is CASSPAGGVEAFF. The CDR3 nucleotides read TGTGCCAGCTCACCTGCTGGAGGGGTTGAAGCTTTCTTT.

This clonotype appeared once. The genes are TRBV20-1 and TRBJ2-1; D may be TRBD2 (5 bases). Per germline, CDR1 DFQATT and CDR2 SNEGSKA (reference sequence). CDR3 length equals 14 residues. Trimming removed 6 bases at V and 15 bases at J, with 27 bases between. CDR3 nucleotide sequence: TGCAGTGCCCTCTATCCCACCCGGACTGCCTCGGGGTTCTTC. It encodes CSALYPTRTASGFF.

The chain joins TRBV7-9 to TRBJ2-4, with TRBD1 as a possible D gene (5 bases). The germline CDR1 and CDR2 sequences are SEHNR and FQNEAQ (reference sequence). This CDR3 spans 18 amino acids. The germline V and J ends were trimmed by 1 base and 4 bases, with 20 bases remaining between them. CDR3 bases: TGTGCCAGCAGCTTAGATGCCAGGGATCCTGTTTTGAAAAACATTCAGTACTTC. As protein: CASSLDARDPVLKNIQYF.

The rearrangement links TRBV20-1 to TRBJ2-1; D uncertain. The CDR3 loop spans 14 amino acids. The V and J ends lost 0 bases and 6 bases respectively, with 12 bases between them. Germline CDR1 DFQATT, CDR2 SNEGSKA (reference sequence). The CDR3 sequence is CSARDFWSSNEQFF. CDR3 DNA sequence: TGCAGTGCTAGAGATTTTTGGAGTAGCAATGAGCAGTTCTTC.